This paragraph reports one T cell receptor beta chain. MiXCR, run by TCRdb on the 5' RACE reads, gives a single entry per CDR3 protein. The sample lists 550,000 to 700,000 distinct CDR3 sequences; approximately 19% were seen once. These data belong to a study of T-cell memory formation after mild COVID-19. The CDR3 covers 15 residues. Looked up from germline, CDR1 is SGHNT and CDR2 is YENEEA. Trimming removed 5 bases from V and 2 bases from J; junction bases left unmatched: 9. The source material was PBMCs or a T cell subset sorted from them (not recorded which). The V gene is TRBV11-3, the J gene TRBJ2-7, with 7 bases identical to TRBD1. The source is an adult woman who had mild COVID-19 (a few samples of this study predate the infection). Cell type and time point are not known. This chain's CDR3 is CASSPRDSLTYEQYF. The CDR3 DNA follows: TGTGCCAGCAGCCCGAGGGACAGTCTGACCTACGAGCAGTACTTC.